The sample holds many counts of the clone carrying this T cell receptor (beta chain). As yet, its antigen is unknown. TCRdb fed the RT-PCR reads into MiXCR, producing one record per CDR3 protein. The sample has under 550,000 distinct CDR3 sequences, under 9% seen once. Trimming took 8 bases from V and 0 from J, leaving 11 bases between them. The CDR3 is 15 residues long. The sample belongs to a study of response to subunit inactivated influenza vaccine. Study-level findings and limits: After each seasonal influenza vaccination, few new T cells are recruited, the authors suggested.

The specimen was PBMCs from blood, collected approximately 25 months after vaccination. This receptor was identified in a man between 50 and 70 years old who received an inactivated influenza vaccine. The chain links TRBV12-3 or TRBV12-4 to TRBJ1-6, with D unresolved. The chain's CDR3 is CASYKTGSYNSPLHF. The CDR3 DNA reads as TGTGCCAGCTACAAGACGGGCTCCTATAATTCACCCCTCCACTTT.